The source of this T cell receptor beta chain is a study of graft-versus-host responses after intestinal transplantation. Study summary: Those transplanted obtained multivisceral, liver-intestinal, or isolated intestinal grafts. Recipients were all induced with anti-thymocyte globulin, then given tacrolimus and steroids for about 3 years. Study-level points and caveats: GvH clones occurred in recipient marrow; some first appeared in ileum or blood. Early declines in HvG clones that occurred post-transplant were associated with peak circulating GvH clone levels.

Sequencing used immunoSEQ multiplex PCR; TCRdb keeps in-frame clones, though not all of them. The sample includes about 30,000 clones, more than 85% of them seen just once. The CDR3 spans 15 residues. Germline CDR1 KGHSH, CDR2 LQKENI. The V and J ends lost 1 base and 2 bases, in that order; junction bases with no gene match: 4. Worth noting for this clone: Its specificity is unknown.

The source is a human patient who received an intestinal transplant, so some T cells may come from the graft donor. This chain joins TRBV18 and TRBJ1-2, with 7 bases lining up with TRBD1. The material sequenced was PBMCs, taken about ten weeks after intestinal transplant. The CDR3 protein is CASSPHRGKNYGYTF. For the CDR3, the DNA is TGTGCCAGCTCACCACACAGGGGAAAAAACTATGGCTACACCTTC.